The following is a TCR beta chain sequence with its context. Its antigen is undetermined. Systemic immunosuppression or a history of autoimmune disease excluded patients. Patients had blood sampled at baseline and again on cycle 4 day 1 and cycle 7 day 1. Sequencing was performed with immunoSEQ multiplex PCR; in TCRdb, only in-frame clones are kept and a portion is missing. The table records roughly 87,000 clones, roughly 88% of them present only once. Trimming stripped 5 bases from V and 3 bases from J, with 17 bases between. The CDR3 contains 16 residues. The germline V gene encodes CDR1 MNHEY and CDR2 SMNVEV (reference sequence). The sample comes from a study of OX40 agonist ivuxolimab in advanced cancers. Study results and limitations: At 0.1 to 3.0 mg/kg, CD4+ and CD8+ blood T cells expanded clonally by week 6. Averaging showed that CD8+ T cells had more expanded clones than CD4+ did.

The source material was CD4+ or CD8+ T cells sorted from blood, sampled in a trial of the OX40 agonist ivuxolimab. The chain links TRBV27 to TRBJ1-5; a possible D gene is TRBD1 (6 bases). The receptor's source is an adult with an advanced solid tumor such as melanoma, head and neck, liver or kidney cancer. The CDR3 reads CASSPRGRVVNQPQHF. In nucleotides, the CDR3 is TGTGCCAGCAGTCCGAGGGGGAGGGTGGTCAATCAGCCCCAGCATTTT.